This entry is about one T cell receptor beta chain. Antigen unknown. The data belong to a study of cytomegalovirus exposure and HLA in healthy donors. Study information: There were about 85 million unique TCRs (from HLA-typed donors) in an early data release.

Study-wide results and limits: Indistinguishability led to the exclusion of some V segments, TRBV6-2 and TRBV6-3 included. Within an earlier analysis, most TCR beta V segments proved productive either about 87% or about 30% of the time.

The PCR used 60 Vbeta and 13 Jbeta primers. Original analysis: As a later analysis found, there were 70 million to 100 million unique TCR beta chains, of which roughly 11 million were shared. TCRdb keeps only in-frame clones here, not all; method: immunoSEQ multiplex PCR. D and trimming come from the DNA, and the V and J calls and clone size come from that table. Here the sample spans 100,000 to 150,000 clones, roughly 77% being singletons. This CDR3 region has 15 residues. Germline assignment: CDR1 SNHLY and CDR2 FYNNEI. Trimming shortened V by 7 bases and J by 1 base, and 14 bases separated the two germline ends.

The chain is built from TRBV2 and TRBJ2-1, with D possibly TRBD2 on 5 matching bases. The clonotype originates from a man between 18 and 29 years old in good health and CMV-seronegative. The sample consisted of PBMCs. CDR3 in amino acids: CASKSTTSSYNEQFF. CDR3 in DNA: TGTGCCAGCAAGTCGACTACCTCATCCTACAATGAGCAGTTCTTC.